The 30 T cell receptor beta chains reported below all come from one sample, sequenced in a study of cytomegalovirus exposure and HLA in healthy donors. PCR employed 60 Vbeta and 13 Jbeta primers. TCRdb's copy holds only in-frame clones and misses some; the assay was immunoSEQ multiplex PCR. The table shows approximately 90,000 clones, with over 60% occurring only once. What was sequenced was PBMCs. These receptors originate from a man aged 25-40 years in good health and CMV-seronegative.

The V call is TRBV4-3, the J call TRBJ2-7; D perhaps matches TRBD2 (6 bases). V was pared by 0 bases and J by 4 bases, with 13 bases between. The germline CDR1 and CDR2 sequences are LGHNA and YSLEER. This CDR3 region has 15 residues. DNA of the CDR3: TGCGCCAGCAGCCAAGACGGAGGGACGGGGTACGAGCAGTACTTC. It encodes CASSQDGGTGYEQYF.

CDR3 nucleotide sequence: TGCGCCAGCAACCAACGGGGGGACAATGAGCAGTTCTTC. Protein sequence: CASNQRGDNEQFF. V usage is TRBV5-1 and J usage is TRBJ2-1; TRBD2 aligns across 7 bases. After removal of 6 bases from V and 5 bases from J, the junction contained 5 bases not matched to a gene. The CDR3 runs 13 residues. Germline assignment: CDR1 SGHRS and CDR2 YFSETQ. The whole variable domain, remainder taken from reference TRBV5-1 and TRBJ2-1, is KAGVTQTPRYLIKTRGQQVTLSCSPISGHRSVSWYQQTPGQGLQFLFEYFSETQRNKGNFPGRFSGRQFSNSRSEMNVSTLELGDSALYLCASNQRGDNEQFFGPGTRLTVL.

Regarding this clone: Within the sample, other DNA sequences also encode this same CDR3. The chain links TRBV2 to TRBJ2-7, with D unresolved. CDR3 length: 11 amino acids. V gave up 2 bases and J gave up 3 bases, with 2 bases separating them. In germline, CDR1 is SNHLY, CDR2 FYNNEI. CDR3 in DNA: TGTGCCAGCAGTGAATACTACGAGCAGTACTTC. Protein: CASSEYYEQYF.

J is TRBJ2-5 and V is TRBV30; 8 positions match TRBD1. V shed 8 bases, J shed 5 bases, and the junction held 10 bases outside the gene matches. Germline CDR1 and CDR2: GTSNPN and SVGIG (reference sequence). The CDR3 is 13 residues long. The CDR3 loop is CAQSRGHRETQYF. CDR3 in DNA: TGTGCCCAAAGCAGGGGGCATAGGGAGACCCAGTACTTC.

J is TRBJ2-1 and V is TRBV9; TRBD2 matches 9 bases. The V gene's germline CDR1 is SGDLS and CDR2 YYNGEE. V lost 0 bases to trimming and J lost 4 bases; unmatched junction nucleotides: 5. The CDR3 is made up of 16 amino acids. The CDR3 reads CASSVAGRGGYNEQFF. DNA for the CDR3: TGTGCCAGCAGCGTAGCCGGGCGGGGGGGGTACAATGAGCAGTTCTTC.

This chain joins TRBV5-1 and TRBJ2-4, with 11 bases that match TRBD2. Germline CDR1 reads SGHRS; CDR2 reads YFSETQ. The trim removed 0 bases at V and 7 bases at J, leaving 9 bases unmatched. The CDR3 is 17 residues long. The CDR3 DNA reads TGCGCCAGCAGCTTGGAAGGTAGCGGGGGGGGGCGGAACATTCAGTACTTC. It specifies CASSLEGSGGGRNIQYF.

V usage is TRBV6-1 and J usage is TRBJ2-7, with TRBD1 matching 7 bases. The germline CDR1 and CDR2 sequences are MNHNS and SASEGT. The V and J ends lost 4 bases and 2 bases, in that order; junction bases with no gene match: 5. The CDR3 sequence is 14 residues long. CDR3 loop: CASSVTGAPYEQYF. As DNA, the CDR3 is TGTGCCAGCAGTGTAACAGGGGCCCCCTACGAGCAGTACTTC.

This chain links TRBV7-2 with TRBJ2-3, with D unclear. The V and J ends lost 6 bases and 3 bases respectively, with 7 bases between them. The germline gives CDR1 SGHTA, CDR2 FQGNSA. The CDR3 extends over 12 amino acids. CDR3 DNA: TGTGCCAGCAGGCAGGATACAGATACGCAGTATTTT. This sequence encodes CASRQDTDTQYF.

The chain uses TRBV25-1 and TRBJ2-3; tentatively, D is TRBD2 (5 bases). The V gene lost 3 bases and the J gene lost 2 bases, with 12 bases spanning the gap. CDR3 length equals 15 residues. The V gene's germline CDR1 is MGHDK and CDR2 SYGVNS. CDR3 nucleotide sequence: TGTGCCAGCAGTGACTCGACTATAAACACAGATACGCAGTATTTT. The encoded protein is CASSDSTINTDTQYF.

The chain employs TRBV5-6 and TRBJ1-1; D possibly corresponds to TRBD1 (6 bases). V dropped 4 bases and J dropped 0 bases, with 19 bases sitting between them. This CDR3 spans 17 amino acids. Germline CDR1 SGHDT, CDR2 YYEEEE. The CDR3 DNA sequence: TGTGCCAGCAGCCGATTACAGGGTCCGGACATGAACACTGAAGCTTTCTTT. It is translated as CASSRLQGPDMNTEAFF.

This chain uses TRBV5-1 with TRBJ2-2, with 10 positions matching TRBD2. This CDR3 is built from 17 residues. With V trimmed by 6 bases and J by 5 bases, 13 bases remained unmatched. Germline V gene data show CDR1 as SGHRS and CDR2 as YFSETQ. CDR3: CASTRASGSIGTGELFF. As DNA, the CDR3 is TGCGCCAGCACAAGGGCTAGCGGGAGTATAGGTACCGGGGAGCTGTTTTTT. Filled out from reference TRBV5-1 and TRBJ2-2, the complete variable domain reads KAGVTQTPRYLIKTRGQQVTLSCSPISGHRSVSWYQQTPGQGLQFLFEYFSETQRNKGNFPGRFSGRQFSNSRSEMNVSTLELGDSALYLCASTRASGSIGTGELFFGEGSRLTVL.

This chain connects TRBV12-2 to TRBJ1-1; TRBD1 is taken as the D call from the table, unchecked against the DNA. TRBV12-2 is an annotated pseudogene. This CDR3 spans 13 amino acids. The CDR3 loop is CASRADSNTEAFF. The CDR3 DNA reads TGTGCAAGTCGAGCCGACAGCAACACTGAAGCTTTCTTT.

This chain links TRBV28 with TRBJ2-1; 10 bases agree with TRBD2. This CDR3 comprises 15 residues. V lost 2 bases to trimming and J lost 10 bases; unmatched junction nucleotides: 8. Germline values: CDR1 MDHEN, CDR2 SYDVKM. CDR3 residues: CASSLDALAGVEQFF. As DNA, the CDR3 is TGTGCCAGCAGTTTAGATGCCCTAGCGGGAGTAGAGCAGTTCTTC. Filled out from reference TRBV28 and TRBJ2-1, the complete variable domain reads DVKVTQSSRYLVKRTGEKVFLECVQDMDHENMFWYRQDPGLGLRLIYFSYDVKMKEKGDIPEGYSVSREKKERFSLILESASTNQTSMYLCASSLDALAGVEQFFGPGTRLTVL.

There are a few counts of this clone. This rearrangement joins TRBV6-1 to TRBJ1-6; D not resolved. V lost 0 bases and J lost 7, with 10 bases in between. The length of the CDR3 is 15 residues. Germline lookup yields CDR1 MNHNS and CDR2 SASEGT. The CDR3 loop reads CASSEARGGNSPLHF. The DNA for the CDR3 is TGTGCCAGCAGTGAAGCGCGGGGAGGCAATTCACCCCTCCACTTT.

The chain uses TRBV6-5 and TRBJ1-1; TRBD1 aligns across 7 bases. Per the germline V gene, CDR1 is MNHEY and CDR2 is SVGAGI. V was pared by 5 bases and J by 4 bases, with 4 bases of the junction left unmatched. This CDR3 is 13 amino acids long. CDR3 loop: CASSGQVSTEAFF. The CDR3 coding sequence is TGTGCCAGCAGTGGACAGGTTAGCACTGAAGCTTTCTTT.

The CDR3 protein is CATRGQGAYEQYF. The CDR3 DNA reads TGTGCCACCAGGGGACAGGGGGCGTACGAGCAGTACTTC. The chain employs TRBV28 and TRBJ2-7; 12 positions match TRBD1. This CDR3 has 13 amino acids. J lost 4 bases, V lost 10 bases, and 5 bases had no gene match. Germline V gives CDR1 MDHEN, CDR2 SYDVKM.

This chain connects TRBV11-2 to TRBJ1-5; tentatively, D is TRBD1 (5 bases). The CDR3 is 13 amino acids. Trimming cost V 5 bases and J 4 bases, with 9 bases left between them. The germline V gene encodes CDR1 SGHAT and CDR2 FQNNGV. CDR3 region: CASSQTENQPQHF. The CDR3 bases are TGTGCCAGCAGCCAGACAGAGAATCAGCCCCAGCATTTT.

This rearrangement joins TRBV4-3 to TRBJ1-2; 8 nucleotides line up with TRBD1. Per the germline V gene, CDR1 is LGHNA and CDR2 is YSLEER. The CDR3 is 14 amino acids. The V segment lost 4 bases and the J segment 3 bases; nucleotides outside the gene matches: 4. CDR3 in amino acids: CASSPAGGHYGYTF. The CDR3 DNA is TGCGCCAGCAGCCCAGCAGGGGGCCACTATGGCTACACCTTC.

The rearrangement links TRBV2 to TRBJ1-6; D possibly corresponds to TRBD1 (6 bases). The germline CDR1 and CDR2 sequences are SNHLY and FYNNEI. V was shortened by 6 bases and J by 4 bases, with 16 bases between the two germline ends. The length of the CDR3 is 16 residues. Here the CDR3 reads CASRIRQEYYNSPLHF. DNA of the CDR3: TGTGCCAGCAGGATTCGACAGGAATATTATAATTCACCCCTCCACTTT.

This clone was recorded once. V usage is TRBV19 and J usage is TRBJ2-7; 8 positions match TRBD1. The V gene's germline CDR1 is LNHDA and CDR2 SQIVND (reference sequence). This CDR3 region has 14 residues. V lost 3 bases to trimming and J lost 1 base; unmatched junction nucleotides: 2. The CDR3 DNA reads TGTGCCAGTAGTATGAGGGACAGGTCCTACGAGCAGTACTTC. Protein: CASSMRDRSYEQYF.

The CDR3 DNA reads as TGTGCCAGCAGCTCAGGGGGCGCTGGGGCCAACGTCCTGACTTTC. It translates to CASSSGGAGANVLTF. The V gene is TRBV7-2, the J gene TRBJ2-6, with 8 bases lining up with TRBD1. Germline V lookup: CDR1 SGHTA, CDR2 FQGNSA. Germline trimming cut 4 bases from V and 2 bases from J; bases unmatched to any gene: 1. CDR3 length: 15 amino acids.

This clone has just a few counts. This chain joins TRBV7-9 and TRBJ2-7; 7 positions agree with TRBD1. Per germline, CDR1 SEHNR and CDR2 FQNEAQ (reference sequence). This CDR3 region has 14 residues. V dropped 6 bases and J dropped 0; count of bases not matched to a gene: 5. This CDR3 is CASSEGQNSYEQYF. The DNA for the CDR3 is TGTGCCAGCAGTGAGGGACAGAACTCCTACGAGCAGTACTTC.

This clone was seen a few times. The chain combines TRBV4-1 with TRBJ2-2; 9 bases line up with TRBD1. Germline assignment: CDR1 MGHRA and CDR2 YSYEKL. V was pared by 4 bases and J by 6 bases, with 12 bases of the junction left unmatched. This CDR3 spans 17 amino acids. The CDR3 loop reads CASSPSSGTGYSGELFF. The DNA of the CDR3 is TGCGCCAGCAGCCCCTCCTCCGGGACAGGGTATTCCGGGGAGCTGTTTTTT.

In this sample, this clone turned up a few times. The genes are TRBV30 and TRBJ2-1; weak D call: TRBD1 (6 bases). The CDR3 sequence is 13 residues long. Looked up from germline, CDR1 is GTSNPN and CDR2 is SVGIG (reference sequence). Trimming stripped 0 bases from V and 8 bases from J, with 11 bases between. Here the CDR3 reads CAWSVGQSDEQFF. For the CDR3, the DNA is TGTGCCTGGAGTGTAGGACAGTCGGATGAGCAGTTCTTC.

A few counts support this clone. This chain joins TRBV2 and TRBJ2-3; D is unclear. Trimming left V 0 bases short and J 6 bases short, with 4 bases between. Germline V CDR1 and CDR2: SNHLY, FYNNEI. The CDR3 loop spans 12 amino acids. The CDR3 region has the DNA TGTGCCAGCAGTGAAGCCCAGGATACGCAGTATTTT. Protein sequence: CASSEAQDTQYF.

The chain has TRBV18 and TRBJ2-5; 8 nucleotides match TRBD1. CDR3 length: 17 amino acids. V shed 1 base and J 5 bases; nucleotides not matched to a gene: 12. Germline V gene sequence: CDR1 KGHSH, CDR2 LQKENI. The CDR3 region is CASSPRARQGIGETQYF. DNA of the CDR3: TGTGCCAGCTCACCACGAGCTCGACAGGGGATAGGCGAGACCCAGTACTTC.

The CDR3 is CASSQASGSYNEQFF. Written as DNA, the CDR3 is TGCGCCAGCAGCCAAGCTAGCGGGAGCTACAATGAGCAGTTCTTC. The chain carries TRBV4-1 and TRBJ2-1, with TRBD2 identical over 10 bases. The CDR3 is made up of 15 amino acids. The V gene's germline CDR1 is MGHRA and CDR2 YSYEKL. V lost 1 base, J lost 3 bases, and 0 bases stayed unmatched.

The genes are TRBV5-4 and TRBJ1-2; D possibly corresponds to TRBD1 (6 bases). This CDR3 has 13 residues. Per germline, CDR1 SGHNT and CDR2 YYREEE (reference sequence). V was trimmed by 4 bases and J by 4 bases, leaving 11 bases between them. This CDR3 is CASSLDSRYGYTF. CDR3 sequence (DNA): TGTGCCAGCAGCCTGGACAGTCGCTATGGCTACACCTTC.

The rearrangement links TRBV5-4 to TRBJ1-6, with a weak D call TRBD1 (5 bases). The germline gives CDR1 SGHNT, CDR2 YYREEE (reference sequence). This CDR3 is 15 amino acids long. With 4 bases removed from V and 4 bases from J, the gap between germline ends came to 12 bases. CDR3 DNA: TGTGCCAGCAGCGTCGACAGTTTTTATAATTCACCCCTCCACTTT. Its translation is CASSVDSFYNSPLHF.

V is TRBV2 and J is TRBJ1-5, with 8 bases that match TRBD1. Germline V CDR1 and CDR2: SNHLY, FYNNEI. This CDR3 has 18 amino acids. V shed 2 bases and J 1 base; nucleotides not matched to a gene: 10. The CDR3 here is CASSETGTGPGSNQPQHF. The DNA for the CDR3 is TGTGCCAGCAGTGAAACGGGGACAGGCCCCGGGAGCAATCAGCCCCAGCATTTT.